Listed below are T cell receptor beta chains from one sample, sequenced in a study of blood T cell repertoires in COVID-19. TCRdb's copy holds only in-frame clones and misses some; the assay was immunoSEQ multiplex PCR. The sample lists 270,000 or so clones, 82% occurring once. Sequencing was done on a sample of peripheral blood. Every receptor here comes from a woman aged 18-29 years with acute or convalescent COVID-19. The CDR3 runs from the conserved cysteine through the conserved F or W. The D gene is left open where the match is weak.

d_call,j_call,v_call,cdr3_nt,cdr3_aa
TRBD1,TRBJ2-1,TRBV11-2,TGTGCCAGCAGCTTGTTCTTACAGGGGAAAGGCAATGAGCAGTTCTTC,CASSLFLQGKGNEQFF
.,TRBJ2-1,TRBV21-1,TGTGCCAGCAGCAAAGAACGTAGCGGGAGGGCCCGAGGTAAGAGGGAGCAGTTCTTC,CASSKERSGRARGKREQFF
.,TRBJ2-1,TRBV6-6,TGTGCCAGCAGTTACGTTCTGAATGAGCAGTTCTTC,CASSYVLNEQFF
TRBD1,TRBJ1-1,TRBV6-5,TGTGCCAGCAGGATCGAGACAGGGGGGGGCACTGAAGCTTTCTTT,CASRIETGGGTEAFF
.,TRBJ1-3,TRBV11-2,TGTGCCAGCAGCTTAAACAGTGGCTCTGGAAACACCATATATTTT,CASSLNSGSGNTIYF
.,TRBJ2-5,TRBV25-1,TGTGCCAGCAGTTCCCCAACCAGGGTTCGCCAAGAGACCCAGTACTTC,CASSSPTRVRQETQYF
.,TRBJ1-5,TRBV28,TGTGCCAGCAGTTTGGGGGCGGATCAGCCCCAGCATTTT,CASSLGADQPQHF
.,TRBJ1-6,TRBV10-3,TGTGCCATCAGTGGGTCAGGGAGGGGTTCACCCCTCCACTTT,CAISGSGRGSPLHF
TRBD1,TRBJ2-4,TRBV11-2,TGTGCCAGCAGCCTCGGACAGGGTAGCATTCAGTACTTC,CASSLGQGSIQYF
TRBD1,TRBJ2-7,TRBV5-1,TGCGCCAGCAGCCCGGACAGGGAGCAGTACTTC,CASSPDREQYF
.,TRBJ2-1,TRBV28,TGTGCCAGCAGACCGGACTTCAATGAGCAGTTCTTC,CASRPDFNEQFF
TRBD1,TRBJ2-4,TRBV27,TGTGCCAGTCTGCCGAGACAGGGGTCCGGTCTAGCCAAAAACATTCAGTACTTC,CASLPRQGSGLAKNIQYF
TRBD2,TRBJ2-1,TRBV27,TGTGCCAGCAGTTCCCGCTGGACTAGCGGGATTAGGCATGAGCAGTTCTTC,CASSSRWTSGIRHEQFF
.,TRBJ1-5,TRBV9,TGTGCCAGCAGCGTAGAGGGGTCTAGCAATCAGCCCCAGCATTTT,CASSVEGSSNQPQHF
.,TRBJ1-1,TRBV6-5,TGTGCCAGCAGTTACTCGCCGGGGAACACTGAAGCTTTCTTT,CASSYSPGNTEAFF
.,TRBJ1-1,TRBV7-9,TGTGCCAGCAGCTTAGAACAGTTGAACACTGAAGCTTTCTTT,CASSLEQLNTEAFF
TRBD1,TRBJ1-4,TRBV4-3,TGCGCCAGCAGCCAAGGGCGGACCGGGACAGGGGACGAAAAACTGTTTTTT,CASSQGRTGTGDEKLFF
.,TRBJ1-2,TRBV7-2,TGTGCCAGCAGGTCCACAGGGATTAACTATGGCTACACCTTC,CASRSTGINYGYTF
.,TRBJ2-1,TRBV10-3,TGTGCCACCGAGACTAGTGGGGTTACTGAGCAGTTCTTC,CATETSGVTEQFF
TRBD1,TRBJ1-4,TRBV7-2,TGTGCCAGCAGCGACAGGGGGAGTGAAGAAAAACTGTTTTTT,CASSDRGSEEKLFF
.,TRBJ2-5,TRBV2,TGTGCCAGTCAGGCAGACCAAGAGACCCAGTACTTC,CASQADQETQYF
.,TRBJ2-1,TRBV6-5,TGTGCCAGCAGTTACGGTATTGAGGGTTGGGACAATGAGCAGTTCTTC,CASSYGIEGWDNEQFF
.,TRBJ2-1,TRBV20-1,TGCAGTGCTAGAAAGGAGTCTGGGCAGTTCTTC,CSARKESGQFF
TRBD1,TRBJ1-1,TRBV19,TGTGCCAGTAGGAGCCCCGGGACAGGGGGTACTGAAGCTTTCTTT,CASRSPGTGGTEAFF
.,TRBJ2-2,TRBV24-1,TGTGCCACCAGTCGGGGAAACACCGGGGAGCTGTTTTTT,CATSRGNTGELFF
TRBD1,TRBJ2-1,TRBV7-9,TGTGCCAGCAGCTCGCCGGACAGGGGACGGCAGTTCTTC,CASSSPDRGRQFF
TRBD1,TRBJ1-5,TRBV6-1,TGTGCCAGCAGTGGGACAGGGGTGGGTAGTGGCAATCAGCCCCAGCATTTT,CASSGTGVGSGNQPQHF